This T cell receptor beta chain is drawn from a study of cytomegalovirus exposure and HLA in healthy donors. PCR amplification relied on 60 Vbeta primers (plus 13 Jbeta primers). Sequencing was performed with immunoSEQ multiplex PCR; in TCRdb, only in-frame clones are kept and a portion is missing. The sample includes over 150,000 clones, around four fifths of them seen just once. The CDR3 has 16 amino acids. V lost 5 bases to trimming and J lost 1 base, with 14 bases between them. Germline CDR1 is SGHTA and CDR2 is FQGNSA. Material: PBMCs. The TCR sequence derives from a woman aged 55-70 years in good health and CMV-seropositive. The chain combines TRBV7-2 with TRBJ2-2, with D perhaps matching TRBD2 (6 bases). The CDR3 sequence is CASSPITGVNTGELFF. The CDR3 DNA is TGTGCCAGCAGCCCGATCACGGGGGTGAACACCGGGGAGCTGTTTTTT.